Presented here are 9 T cell receptor beta chains from one specimen sequenced in a study of shared clonotypes between healthy human individuals (dated by TCRdb to the early 2020s). The library relied on the immunoSEQ multiplex PCR assay. Entries here come from immuneACCESS through TCRdb and include only in-frame sequences with V and J called. Some clones fail to appear in such tables; in the studies checked, an unresolved V gene covers under half of the shortfall, and the cause of the remainder is unknown. In this sample the table shows fewer than 800,000 clones, under 95% of which occur a single time. The top ten clonotypes cover 24% of the sample. For the CD8 naive samples, CD45RO-negative cells were positively selected for CCR7, yielding a CD45RA+CCR7+ population from which TemRA cells were excluded. Input material: naive CD8+ T cells sorted from blood. What the cell subset or site label conveys for this sample: CD45RA+CCR7+. The receptors here all came from a man aged 25-40 years in good health.

This clone showed up many times. The chain has TRBV6-6 and TRBJ1-2; TRBD1 agrees at 8 bases. Germline CDR1 MNHNY, CDR2 SVGAGI (reference sequence). The CDR3 is 16 amino acids. J was trimmed by 3 bases and V by 2 bases; bases with no gene match: 8. CDR3 sequence reads: CASSYPFVQGDYGYTF. The CDR3 nucleotides read TGTGCCAGCAGTTACCCATTTGTACAGGGGGACTATGGCTACACCTTC.

This sequence joins TRBV27 and TRBJ2-7; perhaps TRBD2 as D (5 bases). The germline CDR1 and CDR2 sequences are MNHEY and SMNVEV (reference sequence). Trimming stripped 3 bases from V and 0 bases from J, with 15 bases between. This CDR3 has 16 residues. The CDR3 sequence: CASSFSPAEFSYEQYF. For the CDR3, the DNA is TGTGCCAGCAGTTTTTCTCCAGCGGAGTTCTCCTACGAGCAGTACTTC.

The chain uses TRBV5-5 and TRBJ1-5, with D possibly being TRBD1 (6 bases). In germline, CDR1 is SGHKS, CDR2 YYEKEE (reference sequence). The germline V and J ends were trimmed by 4 bases and 6 bases, with 14 bases remaining between them. This CDR3 has 14 amino acids. The CDR3 nucleotides read TGTGCCAGCAGCGCGGGGGCTGGGGGTCAGCCCCAGCATTTT. This sequence encodes CASSAGAGGQPQHF.

This rearrangement joins TRBV11-2 to TRBJ2-3; 9 bases are shared with TRBD2. Per germline, CDR1 SGHAT and CDR2 FQNNGV. CDR3 length: 15 amino acids. V was clipped by 6 bases and J by 2 bases; unmatched bases: 6. This chain's CDR3 is CASRRGGRSTDTQYF. The CDR3 coding sequence is TGTGCCAGCAGGCGGGGGGGGCGATCCACAGATACGCAGTATTTT. Filled out from reference TRBV11-2 and TRBJ2-3, the complete variable domain reads EAGVAQSPRYKIIEKRQSVAFWCNPISGHATLYWYQQILGQGPKLLIQFQNNGVVDDSQLPKDRFSAERLKGVDSTLKIQPAKLEDSAVYLCASRRGGRSTDTQYFGPGTRLTVL.

About this clone itself: Additional DNA sequences in this sample encode the identical CDR3. The chain is built from TRBV7-9 and TRBJ2-5, with D unclear. Germline V gene data show CDR1 as SEHNR and CDR2 as FQNEAQ (reference sequence). The CDR3 loop spans 12 amino acids. V shed 0 bases and J shed 3 bases, with 2 bases lying between them. The CDR3 loop is CASSLAEETQYF. Here the CDR3 DNA reads TGTGCCAGCAGCTTAGCGGAAGAGACCCAGTACTTC.

This chain uses TRBV6-6 with TRBJ2-7, with TRBD2 matching over 9 bases. The germline CDR1 and CDR2 sequences are MNHNY and SVGAGI (reference sequence). V shed 0 bases, J shed 3 bases, and the junction held 3 bases outside the gene matches. The CDR3 loop spans 15 amino acids. The CDR3 sequence: CASSYSIAGVYEQYF. CDR3 DNA: TGTGCCAGCAGTTACTCGATAGCGGGAGTCTACGAGCAGTACTTC.

V gene TRBV5-4 combines with J gene TRBJ1-1; D not certain. Per the germline V gene, CDR1 is SGHNT and CDR2 is YYREEE (reference sequence). Between the trimmed V and J ends, which lost 4 bases and 9 bases, there was a span of 10 bases. The CDR3 runs to 11 residues. The CDR3 loop reads CASSSADKAFF. CDR3 coding DNA: TGTGCCAGCAGCAGTGCCGATAAAGCTTTCTTT.

The count of this clone is one. The chain is built from TRBV5-6 and TRBJ2-7, with 9 bases matching TRBD2. The CDR3 sequence is 13 residues long. V shed 5 bases and J 3 bases; nucleotides not matched to a gene: 3. Germline V gene sequence: CDR1 SGHDT, CDR2 YYEEEE. The CDR3 DNA reads TGTGCCAGCAGAGGGACTAGCCTCTACGAGCAGTACTTC. This gives the protein CASRGTSLYEQYF.

V is TRBV19 and J is TRBJ1-1; D gene uncertain. CDR1 is LNHDA, CDR2 SQIVND, per germline (reference sequence). The CDR3 runs to 14 residues. With 7 bases removed from V and 1 base from J, the gap between germline ends came to 13 bases. The CDR3 DNA is TGTGCCAGTACCCGGTACAGTGGGAACACTGAAGCTTTCTTT. This encodes CASTRYSGNTEAFF.